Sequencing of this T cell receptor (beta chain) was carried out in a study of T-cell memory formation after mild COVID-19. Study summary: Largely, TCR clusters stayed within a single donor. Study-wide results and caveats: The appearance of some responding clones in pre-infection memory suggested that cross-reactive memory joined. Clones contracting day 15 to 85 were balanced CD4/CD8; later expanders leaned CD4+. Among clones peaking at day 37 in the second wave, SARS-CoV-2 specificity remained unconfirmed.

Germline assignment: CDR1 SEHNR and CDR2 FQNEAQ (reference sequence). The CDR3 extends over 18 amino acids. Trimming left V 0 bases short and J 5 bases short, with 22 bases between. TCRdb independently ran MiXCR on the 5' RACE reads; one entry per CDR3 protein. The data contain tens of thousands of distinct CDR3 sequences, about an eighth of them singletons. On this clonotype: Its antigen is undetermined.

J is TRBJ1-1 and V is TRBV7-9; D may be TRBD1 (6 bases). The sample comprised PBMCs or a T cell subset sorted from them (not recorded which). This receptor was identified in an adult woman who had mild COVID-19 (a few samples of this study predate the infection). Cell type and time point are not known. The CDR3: CASSLAYRGERDTTEAFF. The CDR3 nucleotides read TGTGCCAGCAGCTTAGCGTATAGGGGGGAGAGGGACACGACTGAAGCTTTCTTT.